These 9 T cell receptor beta chains originate from one sample sequenced in a study of CD8+ T cells in alopecia areata. The treatment: oral pan-JAK inhibitor, 5-10 mg twice daily. RNA extraction and reverse transcription yielded cDNA as sequencing template. Some clones are missing from TCRdb's copy, which holds only in-frame ones; the method was immunoSEQ multiplex PCR. The repertoire holds around 270,000 clones, roughly 60% seen once, with approximately 1.8% in the top ten. The input for sequencing was CD4+ T cells sorted from blood, taken at week 24, from a patient treated with tofacitinib. These TCRs come from a human donor with alopecia areata.

The chain combines TRBV29-1 with TRBJ1-2; 8 nucleotides line up with TRBD1. The CDR3 covers 14 residues. In germline, CDR1 is SQVTM, CDR2 ANQGSEA. Trimming at V came to 7 bases and at J to 2 bases, leaving 9 bases not matched to a gene. In nucleotides, the CDR3 is TGCAGCGCGCCTTTCCAGGGGGCGAACTATGGCTACACCTTC. Its translation is CSAPFQGANYGYTF.

The rearrangement uses TRBV25-1 and TRBJ2-5; tentative D call: TRBD1 (6 bases). The CDR3 is 15 residues long. Trimming took 0 bases from V and 5 from J, leaving 13 bases between them. Germline assignment: CDR1 MGHDK and CDR2 SYGVNS. The CDR3 DNA follows: TGTGCCAGCAGTGAATATAGGTCCCAGGGGGAGACCCAGTACTTC. It encodes CASSEYRSQGETQYF.

Details on this clone: Other DNA sequences in this sample translate to the same CDR3. V and J are TRBV30 and TRBJ1-5; D is unresolved. Per the germline V gene, CDR1 is GTSNPN and CDR2 is SVGIG (reference sequence). V was clipped by 0 bases and J by 1 base, with 7 bases between them. The length of the CDR3 is 14 residues. The CDR3 DNA reads TGTGCCTGGAGTGTCCGAGGAAGCAATCAGCCCCAGCATTTT. Translating gives CAWSVRGSNQPQHF.

J is TRBJ2-3 and V is TRBV29-1, with 10 bases identical to TRBD1. Germline CDR1 SQVTM, CDR2 ANQGSEA. The CDR3 is made up of 14 amino acids. J was trimmed by 0 bases and V by 5 bases; bases with no gene match: 2. This CDR3 reads CSVRQGASTDTQYF. The CDR3 bases are TGCAGCGTTCGACAGGGGGCTAGCACAGATACGCAGTATTTT.

The chain joins TRBV2 to TRBJ2-5; D is uncertain. V shed 6 bases and J shed 0 bases, with 5 bases lying between them. The CDR3 has 12 amino acids. Per the germline V gene, CDR1 is SNHLY and CDR2 is FYNNEI. DNA of the CDR3: TGTGCCAGCAGCCAAGACCAAGAGACCCAGTACTTC. Translating it yields CASSQDQETQYF.

CDR3 nucleotides: TGCAGCGTTCAGGGCGGCAGGGGGAGCACTGAAGCTTTCTTT. Translating gives CSVQGGRGSTEAFF. The rearrangement joins TRBV29-1 to TRBJ1-1; 7 bases agree with TRBD1. This CDR3 comprises 14 residues. V lost 5 bases, J lost 4 bases, and 10 bases stayed unmatched. Germline V gene sequence: CDR1 SQVTM, CDR2 ANQGSEA.

A few counts support this clone. The chain couples TRBV5-4 to TRBJ1-1; D is unclear. Trimming removed 2 bases at V and 5 bases at J, with 19 bases between. CDR3 size: 16 residues. Per germline, CDR1 SGHNT and CDR2 YYREEE (reference sequence). CDR3 region: CASSLPHRDGGTEAFF. In DNA, the CDR3 is TGTGCCAGCAGCTTACCTCATAGGGATGGTGGGACTGAAGCTTTCTTT.

The chain links TRBV30 to TRBJ1-1; D call uncertain. Germline CDR1 and CDR2: GTSNPN and SVGIG (reference sequence). The CDR3 covers 13 residues. V was shortened by 0 bases and J by 8 bases, with 13 bases between the two germline ends. DNA for the CDR3: TGTGCCTGGAGTGTCTTTTATCAGAGAGAAGCTTTCTTT. Amino acids: CAWSVFYQREAFF.

The chain uses TRBV7-9 and TRBJ2-1, with 10 bases lining up with TRBD1. The CDR3 has 15 residues. Germline V gene sequence: CDR1 SEHNR, CDR2 FQNEAQ (reference sequence). Germline trimming cut 3 bases from V and 3 bases from J; bases unmatched to any gene: 2. The CDR3 here is CASSFDRGHYNEQFF. In DNA form, the CDR3 reads TGTGCCAGCAGCTTCGACAGGGGGCACTACAATGAGCAGTTCTTC.